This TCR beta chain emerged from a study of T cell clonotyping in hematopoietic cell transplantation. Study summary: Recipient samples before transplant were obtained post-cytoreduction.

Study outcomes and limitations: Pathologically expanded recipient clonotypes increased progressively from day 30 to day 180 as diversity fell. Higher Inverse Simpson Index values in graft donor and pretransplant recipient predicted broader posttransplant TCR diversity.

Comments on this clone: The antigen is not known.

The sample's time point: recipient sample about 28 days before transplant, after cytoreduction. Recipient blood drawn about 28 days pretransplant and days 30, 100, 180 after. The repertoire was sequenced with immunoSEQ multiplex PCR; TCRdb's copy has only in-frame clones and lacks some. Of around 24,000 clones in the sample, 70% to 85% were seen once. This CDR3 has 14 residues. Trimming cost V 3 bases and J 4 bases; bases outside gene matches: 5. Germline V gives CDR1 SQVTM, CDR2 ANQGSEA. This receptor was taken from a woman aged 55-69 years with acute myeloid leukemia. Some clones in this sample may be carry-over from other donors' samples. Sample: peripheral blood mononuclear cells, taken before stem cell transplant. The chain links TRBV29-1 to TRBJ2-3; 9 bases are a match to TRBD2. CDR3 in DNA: TGCAGCGTTGAGGCTAGCGGGGAATCAGATACGCAGTATTTT. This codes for CSVEASGESDTQYF.